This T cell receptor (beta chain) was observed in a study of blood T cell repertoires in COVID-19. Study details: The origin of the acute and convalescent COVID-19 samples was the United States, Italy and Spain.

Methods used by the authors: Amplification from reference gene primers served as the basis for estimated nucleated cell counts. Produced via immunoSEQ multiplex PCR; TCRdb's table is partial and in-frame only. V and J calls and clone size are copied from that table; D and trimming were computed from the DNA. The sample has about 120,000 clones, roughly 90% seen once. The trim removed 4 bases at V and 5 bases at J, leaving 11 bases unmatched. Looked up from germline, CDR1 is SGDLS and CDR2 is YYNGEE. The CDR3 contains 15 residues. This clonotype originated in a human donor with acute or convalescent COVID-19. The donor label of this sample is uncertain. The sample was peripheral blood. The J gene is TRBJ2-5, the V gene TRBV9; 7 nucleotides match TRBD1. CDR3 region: CASSHTGTDLETQYF. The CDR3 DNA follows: TGTGCCAGCAGCCATACCGGGACAGACCTGGAGACCCAGTACTTC.